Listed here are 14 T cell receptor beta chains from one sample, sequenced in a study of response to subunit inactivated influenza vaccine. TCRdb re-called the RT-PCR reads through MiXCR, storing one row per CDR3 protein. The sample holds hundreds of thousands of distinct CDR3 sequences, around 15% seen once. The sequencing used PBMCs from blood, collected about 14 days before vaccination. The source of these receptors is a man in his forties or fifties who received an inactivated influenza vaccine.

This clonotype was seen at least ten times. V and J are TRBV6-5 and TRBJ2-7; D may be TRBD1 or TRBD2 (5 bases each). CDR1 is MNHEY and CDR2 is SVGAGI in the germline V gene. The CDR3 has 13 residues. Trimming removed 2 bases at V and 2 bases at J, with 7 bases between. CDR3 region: CASSYQGAYEQYF. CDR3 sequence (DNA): TGTGCCAGCAGTTACCAGGGAGCCTACGAGCAGTACTTC.

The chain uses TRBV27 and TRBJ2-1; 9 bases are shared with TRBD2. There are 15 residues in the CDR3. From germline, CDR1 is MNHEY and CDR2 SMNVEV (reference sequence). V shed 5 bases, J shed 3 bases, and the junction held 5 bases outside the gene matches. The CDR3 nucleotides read TGTGCCAGCAGTCCCCTAGCGGGAAACTACAATGAGCAGTTCTTC. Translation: CASSPLAGNYNEQFF.

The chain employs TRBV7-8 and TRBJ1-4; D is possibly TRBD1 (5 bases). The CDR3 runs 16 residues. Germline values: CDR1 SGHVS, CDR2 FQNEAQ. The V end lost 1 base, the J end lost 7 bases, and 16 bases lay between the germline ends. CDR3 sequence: CASSLERGLGGEKLFF. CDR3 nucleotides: TGTGCCAGCAGCTTAGAGAGGGGTCTGGGCGGTGAAAAACTGTTTTTT. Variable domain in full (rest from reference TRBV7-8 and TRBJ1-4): GAGVSQSPRYKVAKRGQDVALRCDPISGHVSLFWYQQALGQGPEFLTYFQNEAQLDKSGLPSDRFFAERPEGSVSTLKIQRTQQEDSAVYLCASSLERGLGGEKLFFGSGTQLSVL.

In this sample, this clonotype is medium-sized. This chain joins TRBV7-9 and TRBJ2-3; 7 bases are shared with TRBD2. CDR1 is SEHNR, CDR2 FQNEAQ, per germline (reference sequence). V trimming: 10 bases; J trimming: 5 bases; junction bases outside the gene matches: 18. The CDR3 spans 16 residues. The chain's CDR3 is CATQGAGRVVGDTQYF. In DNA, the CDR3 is TGTGCCACCCAGGGAGCGGGAAGAGTGGTGGGAGATACGCAGTATTTT.

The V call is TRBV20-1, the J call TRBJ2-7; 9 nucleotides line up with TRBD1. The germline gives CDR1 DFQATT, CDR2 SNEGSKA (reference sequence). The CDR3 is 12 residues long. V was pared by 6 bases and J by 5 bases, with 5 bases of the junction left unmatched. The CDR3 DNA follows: TGCAGTGCAAACGGACAGGGGAACGAGCAGTACTTC. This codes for CSANGQGNEQYF.

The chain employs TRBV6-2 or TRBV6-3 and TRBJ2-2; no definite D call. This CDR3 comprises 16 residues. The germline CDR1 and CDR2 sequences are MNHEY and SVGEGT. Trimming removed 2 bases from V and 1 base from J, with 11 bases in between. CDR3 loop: CASSYRLGRNTGELFF. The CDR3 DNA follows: TGTGCCAGCAGTTACAGGTTGGGCAGGAACACCGGGGAGCTGTTTTTT.

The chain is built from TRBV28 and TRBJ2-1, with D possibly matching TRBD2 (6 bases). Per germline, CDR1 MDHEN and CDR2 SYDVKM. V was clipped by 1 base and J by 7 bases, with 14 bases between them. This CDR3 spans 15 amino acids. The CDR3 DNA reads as TGTGCCAGCAGTTTATTGGCGGGGACGGGTAATGAGCAGTTCTTC. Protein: CASSLLAGTGNEQFF.

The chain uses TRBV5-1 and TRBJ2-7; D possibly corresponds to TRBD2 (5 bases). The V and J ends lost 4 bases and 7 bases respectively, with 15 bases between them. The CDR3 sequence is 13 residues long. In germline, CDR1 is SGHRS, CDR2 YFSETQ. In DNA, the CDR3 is TGCGCCAGCAGCGGACGGGATTCGGGGGAGCAGTACTTC. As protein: CASSGRDSGEQYF.

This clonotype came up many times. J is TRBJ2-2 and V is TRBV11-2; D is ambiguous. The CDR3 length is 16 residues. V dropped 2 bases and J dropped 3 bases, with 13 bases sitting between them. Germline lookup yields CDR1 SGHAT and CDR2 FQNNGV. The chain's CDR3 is CASSLSPGRHTGELFF. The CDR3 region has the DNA TGTGCCAGCAGCTTATCCCCGGGCAGACACACCGGGGAGCTGTTTTTT.

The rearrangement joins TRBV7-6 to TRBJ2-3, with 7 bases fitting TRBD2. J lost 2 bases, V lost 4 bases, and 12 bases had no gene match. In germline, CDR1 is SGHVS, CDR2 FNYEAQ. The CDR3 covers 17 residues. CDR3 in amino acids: CASSSTVASGTTDTQYF. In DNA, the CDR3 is TGTGCCAGCAGCTCAACCGTCGCTAGCGGAACCACAGATACGCAGTATTTT.

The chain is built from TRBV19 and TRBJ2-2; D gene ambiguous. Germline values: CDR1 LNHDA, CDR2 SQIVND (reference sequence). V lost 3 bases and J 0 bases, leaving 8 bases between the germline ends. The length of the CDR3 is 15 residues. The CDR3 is CASSIAPTNTGELFF. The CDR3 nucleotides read TGTGCCAGTAGTATTGCGCCTACGAACACCGGGGAGCTGTTTTTT.

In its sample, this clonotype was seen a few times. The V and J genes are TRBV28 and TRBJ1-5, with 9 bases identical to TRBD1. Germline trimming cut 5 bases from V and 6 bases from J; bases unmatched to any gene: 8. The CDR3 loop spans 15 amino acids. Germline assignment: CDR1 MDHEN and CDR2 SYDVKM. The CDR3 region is CASSVYRGRIQPQHF. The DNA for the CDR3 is TGTGCCAGCAGTGTCTACAGGGGGCGCATTCAGCCCCAGCATTTT. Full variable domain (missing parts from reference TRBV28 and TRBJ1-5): DVKVTQSSRYLVKRTGEKVFLECVQDMDHENMFWYRQDPGLGLRLIYFSYDVKMKEKGDIPEGYSVSREKKERFSLILESASTNQTSMYLCASSVYRGRIQPQHFGDGTRLSIL.

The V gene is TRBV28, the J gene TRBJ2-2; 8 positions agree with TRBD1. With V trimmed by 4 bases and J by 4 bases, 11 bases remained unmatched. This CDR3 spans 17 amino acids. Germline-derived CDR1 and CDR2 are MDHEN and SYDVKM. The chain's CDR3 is CASSYPQGTGPTGELFF. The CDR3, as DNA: TGTGCCAGCAGTTACCCCCAGGGGACAGGTCCCACCGGGGAGCTGTTTTTT.

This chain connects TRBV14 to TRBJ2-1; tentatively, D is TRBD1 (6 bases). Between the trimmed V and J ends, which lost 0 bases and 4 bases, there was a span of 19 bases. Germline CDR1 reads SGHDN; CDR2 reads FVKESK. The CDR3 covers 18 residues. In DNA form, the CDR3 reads TGTGCCAGCAGCCAAGACGGTCCTTTATGGGGACAATACAATGAGCAGTTCTTC. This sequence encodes CASSQDGPLWGQYNEQFF.